Listed below are T cell receptor beta chains from one sample, sequenced in a study of T cells in Graves' hyperthyroidism and ophthalmopathy. TCRdb analysed the multiplex PCR reads with MiXCR anew, one entry per CDR3 protein. The repertoire holds about 350,000 distinct CDR3 sequences, around 18% seen once, with roughly a sixth in the top ten. Input material: blood. The receptor source for this set is a woman aged 40 to 50 with Graves' ophthalmopathy. Both conserved end residues are part of each CDR3. The D gene is left open where the match is weak. Some rows mark clone size as missing; the rest say once, few, many or name a class of expanded clone.

V gene	D gene	J gene	clone size	CDR3 DNA	CDR3 protein
TRBV19	TRBD2	TRBJ2-5	once	TGTGCCAGTAGTCCGGGGAGGACTAGAGGGAGGACAAATCAAGAGACACAGTACTTC	CASSPGRTRGRTNQETQYF
TRBV20-1	.	TRBJ1-1	many	TGCAGTGCCCCTGCGAACTGGGAGGGCACTGAAGCTTTCTTT	CSAPANWEGTEAFF
TRBV30	.	TRBJ2-2	many	TGTGCCTGGAGTGGAGGCGGGGAGCTGTTTTTT	CAWSGGGELFF
TRBV27	TRBD2	TRBJ2-7	many	TGTGCCAGCAGTCGACTAGCGGGAGTGGACGAGCAGTACTTC	CASSRLAGVDEQYF
TRBV7-9	TRBD2	TRBJ2-2	many	TGTGCCAGCAGCCGGATCGGGGGGGGCACCGGGGAGCTGTTTTTT	CASSRIGGGTGELFF
TRBV6-5	.	TRBJ2-7	few	TGTGCCAGCAGTACTCGACCCTACGAGCAGTACTTC	CASSTRPYEQYF
TRBV4-3	.	TRBJ2-7	many	TGCGCCAGCAGCCAAGGTTCGGCTTCCTACGAGCAGTACTTC	CASSQGSASYEQYF
TRBV5-1	.	TRBJ2-7	many	TGCGCCAGCAGCTTGGGGGACACTCCAACTCGGCGAGACTTC	CASSLGDTPTRRDF
TRBV5-6	TRBD2	TRBJ2-3	many	TGTGCCAGCAGCTCCAAACTAGCGAGAGACCTAGATACGCAGTATTTT	CASSSKLARDLDTQYF
TRBV20-1	TRBD1	TRBJ2-2	many	TGCAGTGCTAGAGAGACAGGGGACACCGGGGAGCTGTTTTTT	CSARETGDTGELFF
TRBV13	.	TRBJ2-7	many	TGTGCCAGCAGCTCCCGACTATGGGTCACGAGGGAGCAGTACTTC	CASSSRLWVTREQYF
TRBV28	TRBD2	TRBJ2-2	many	TGTGCCAGCAGTTTTGTAATGAGAGCGGGAGGGCCGGGGACCGGGGAGCTGTTTTTT	CASSFVMRAGGPGTGELFF
TRBV20-1	TRBD2	TRBJ2-3	few	TGCAGTGCTAGTGAACTAGCGGGAGGTACAGATACGCAGTATTTT	CSASELAGGTDTQYF
TRBV6-2/TRBV6-3	.	TRBJ1-1	many	TGTGCCAGCAGAAAGGCGGGAGGAACTGAAGCTTTCTTT	CASRKAGGTEAFF
TRBV28	.	TRBJ2-7	many	TGTGCCAGCAGTTTCAGAAGGGCCTACGAGCAGTACTTC	CASSFRRAYEQYF
TRBV29-1	.	TRBJ1-1	many	TGCAGCGTTGACGGTACGGAGAACACTGAAGCTTTCTTT	CSVDGTENTEAFF
TRBV19	TRBD2	TRBJ2-7	many	TGTGCCAGTAGCGCTAGCGGGAGGGCCCGCTACGAGCAGTACTTC	CASSASGRARYEQYF
TRBV4-1	.	TRBJ2-6	few	TGCGCCAGCAGCCAGTCCGGCTTTGGGGCCAACGTCCTGACTTTC	CASSQSGFGANVLTF
TRBV7-2	.	TRBJ1-3	many	TGTGCCAGCAGCCCAGAGCGTGGAAACACCATATATTTT	CASSPERGNTIYF
TRBV6-1	TRBD1	TRBJ1-5	many	TGTGCCAGCGAAATAGGGGGCGCGGGCAATCAGCCCCAGCATTTT	CASEIGGAGNQPQHF
TRBV24-1	.	TRBJ2-2	.	TGTGCCACCTCGGAGGGGAGCTGGGAGCTGTTTTTT	CATSEGSWELFF
TRBV4-2	.	TRBJ1-1	.	TGTGCCAGCAGCCAAGAGGAGTGGAGAGGAGCTTTCTTT	CASSQEEWRGAFF
TRBV19	.	TRBJ1-1	.	TGTGCCAGTAAAGTAAGGGGGGTGGACACTGAAGCTTTCTTT	CASKVRGVDTEAFF
TRBV27	.	TRBJ2-7	many	TGTGCCAGCAACCGGCCGGGATCCTACGAGCAGTACTTC	CASNRPGSYEQYF
TRBV12-3/TRBV12-4	.	TRBJ1-2	many	TGTGCCAGCAGCGTGACAGCTAACTATGGCTACACCTTC	CASSVTANYGYTF
TRBV30	.	TRBJ2-7	many	TGTGCCTGGACAGGGCCCCGCTCCTACGAGCAGTACTTC	CAWTGPRSYEQYF